A selection of T cell receptor beta chains follows, all from one sample in a study of glioma-infiltrating T cells. In TCRdb, the multiplex PCR reads were re-called with MiXCR into one record per CDR3 protein. The table shows about 5,700 distinct CDR3 sequences, with roughly two fifths occurring only once. Material for sequencing was glioma tissue, nonneoplastic brain tissue, or PBMCs (not recorded which). The source is a human donor with low-grade glioma or glioblastoma, undergoing nonglioma brain surgery, or in good health (not recorded which). CDR3s include the opening cysteine and the closing phenylalanine or tryptophan. A D gene is named only where the DNA matches it firmly. Clone size is stated in some rows and not others, as once, few, many or a class when expanded.

>TRBD2|TRBJ2-1|-|TRBV6-2/TRBV6-3|18
CASRSPAGGSSSYNEQFF
TGTGCCAGCAGGTCCCCCGCGGGGGGCTCCAGCTCCTACAATGAGCAGTTCTTC
>-|TRBJ2-3|many|TRBV5-1|16
CASSLEAGYSTDTQYF
TGCGCCAGCAGCCTGGAGGCGGGCTATAGCACAGATACGCAGTATTTT
>TRBD1|TRBJ2-7|medium-sized|TRBV7-2|14
CASSFTTGTYEQYF
TGTGCCAGCAGCTTTACGACAGGGACCTACGAGCAGTACTTC
>TRBD2|TRBJ2-1|-|TRBV27|16
CASSSRTSGAYNEQFF
TGTGCCAGCAGTTCTAGGACTAGCGGGGCATACAATGAGCAGTTCTTC
>TRBD2|TRBJ2-1|-|TRBV20-1|14
CSSPGTSSYNEQFF
TGCAGTTCCCCCGGGACTAGCTCCTACAATGAGCAGTTCTTC
>-|TRBJ2-1|many|TRBV19|16
CASSIVGGASYNEQFF
TGTGCCAGTAGTATAGTCGGGGGAGCCTCGTACAATGAGCAGTTCTTC
>TRBD2|TRBJ2-1|-|TRBV27|17
CASSPSPRTSGYNEQFF
TGTGCCAGCAGTCCCTCCCCCCGGACTAGCGGCTACAATGAGCAGTTCTTC
>-|TRBJ2-1|many|TRBV18|15
CASSRRTGESYEQFF
TGTGCCAGCTCACGACGGACGGGAGAGTCTTATGAGCAGTTCTTC
>-|TRBJ2-7|-|TRBV12-3/TRBV12-4|14
CDSRSGQGGYEQYF
TGTGACAGCAGGTCCGGCCAAGGGGGATACGAGCAGTACTTC
>-|TRBJ2-3|-|TRBV6-1|11
CASRRTDTQYF
TGTGCCAGCAGGAGGACAGATACGCAGTATTTT
>TRBD2|TRBJ2-1|-|TRBV20-1|16
CSARLPSGRAYNEQFF
TGCAGTGCTAGGCTTCCTAGCGGGAGGGCGTACAATGAGCAGTTCTTC
>-|TRBJ1-1|many|TRBV12-3/TRBV12-4|14
CASRDGGPNTEAFF
TGTGCCAGCAGGGACGGGGGTCCTAACACTGAAGCTTTCTTT
>-|TRBJ1-1|-|TRBV6-1|13
CASSEAEVRRAFF
TGTGCCAGCAGTGAAGCAGAGGTTCGGCGGGCTTTCTTT
>-|TRBJ2-7|few|TRBV6-2/TRBV6-3|12
CASSWGDSEQYF
TGTGCCAGCAGTTGGGGGGACAGCGAGCAGTACTTC
>TRBD2|TRBJ2-1|-|TRBV20-1|15
CSARDIGTSGDEQFF
TGCAGTGCTAGAGATATTGGGACTAGCGGGGATGAGCAGTTCTTC
>-|TRBJ1-4|many|TRBV19|15
CASSAGSATNEKLFF
TGTGCCAGTAGCGCCGGGAGTGCAACTAATGAAAAACTGTTTTTT
>-|TRBJ1-1|many|TRBV12-3/TRBV12-4|15
CASRPRDPGGTEAFF
TGTGCCAGCAGGCCAAGGGACCCCGGGGGCACTGAAGCTTTCTTT
>-|TRBJ1-1|medium-sized|TRBV20-1|14
CSARVVQLNTEAFF
TGCAGTGCTAGAGTCGTTCAGTTGAACACTGAAGCTTTCTTT
>TRBD1|TRBJ1-5|medium-sized|TRBV28|13
CASSLDRGQPQHF
TGTGCCAGCAGTTTGGACAGGGGACAGCCCCAGCATTTT
>-|TRBJ2-7|medium-sized|TRBV28|16
CASSTPDSSRVYEQYF
TGTGCCAGCAGTACCCCTGACAGTTCTCGGGTCTACGAGCAGTACTTC
>TRBD1|TRBJ1-6|many|TRBV10-1|13
CASNKGAYSPLHF
TGCGCCAGCAACAAGGGGGCTTACTCACCCCTCCACTTT
>-|TRBJ1-3|many|TRBV7-3|14
CASSLTNSGNTIYF
TGTGCCAGCAGCTTAACCAACTCTGGAAACACCATATATTTT
>-|TRBJ1-2|-|TRBV7-2|13
CASRREAVYGYTF
TGTGCCAGCAGGAGGGAGGCGGTCTATGGCTACACCTTC